This T cell receptor beta chain derives from a study of control samples from healthy donors and cancer patients. Points on this clone: Different DNA sequences within this sample yield the same CDR3.

The table came from immunoSEQ multiplex PCR; TCRdb's copy has only in-frame clones and leaves some out. The sample holds roughly 190,000 clones, roughly 91% seen once. CDR1 is SQVTM and CDR2 is ANQGSEA in the germline V gene. This CDR3 comprises 16 residues. Losses at the gene ends were 1 base for V and 0 bases for J; bases not matched to a gene: 3. The sequence was obtained from a young woman in good health. The chain joins TRBV29-1 to TRBJ2-6; 7 positions agree with TRBD2. Sequencing was carried out using blood. The CDR3 loop is CSVEGGGSSGANVLTF. DNA of the CDR3: TGCAGCGTTGAAGGGGGGGGGAGCTCTGGGGCCAACGTCCTGACTTTC.